These 26 T cell receptor beta chains originate from one sample sequenced in a study of memory CD4+ T cells and cytomegalovirus serostatus. The data were produced by immunoSEQ multiplex PCR, yet TCRdb's version contains in-frame clones alone and is incomplete. The table records over 60,000 clones, 60% to 80% of them present only once. Single viable CD3+CD4+CD8-CD45RO+ cells were sorted as the memory CD4+ T cells. Sequences were obtained from memory CD4+ T cells from blood. The receptors stem from an adult in good health and CMV-seronegative.

This rearrangement joins TRBV2 to TRBJ2-6; D might be TRBD1 (6 bases). The germline V and J ends were trimmed by 6 bases and 1 base, with 10 bases remaining between them. This CDR3 contains 15 residues. Looked up from germline, CDR1 is SNHLY and CDR2 is FYNNEI. This chain's CDR3 is CASRTTGSGANVLTF. CDR3 coding DNA: TGTGCCAGCAGGACAACAGGGTCTGGGGCCAACGTCCTGACTTTC.

The gene calls are TRBV2 and TRBJ1-1; no clear D gene. CDR1 is SNHLY, CDR2 FYNNEI, per germline. V shed 7 bases and J shed 2 bases, with 14 bases lying between them. The CDR3 totals 14 residues. The CDR3 spells CASTGLVINTEAFF. Written as DNA, the CDR3 is TGTGCCAGCACGGGTTTAGTCATCAACACTGAAGCTTTCTTT.

V usage is TRBV7-2 and J usage is TRBJ2-7; 8 nucleotides match TRBD2. The CDR3 sequence is 14 residues long. The junction had 3 bases not matched to a gene; V was cut back by 5 bases and J by 0 bases. Germline V CDR1 and CDR2: SGHTA, FQGNSA. Written as DNA, the CDR3 is TGTGCCAGCAGCAGCGGGGGACACTCCTACGAGCAGTACTTC. This sequence encodes CASSSGGHSYEQYF.

V usage is TRBV14 and J usage is TRBJ2-1; D is uncertain. Trimming stripped 5 bases from V and 6 bases from J, with 14 bases between. The CDR3 has 14 amino acids. Germline V CDR1 and CDR2: SGHDN, FVKESK. CDR3 DNA: TGTGCCAGCAGCGTGAGCAGGTCCGTCAATGAGCAGTTCTTC. Encoded protein: CASSVSRSVNEQFF.

The chain has TRBV6-1 and TRBJ1-4; D may be TRBD1 (6 bases). Germline loops: CDR1 MNHNS, CDR2 SASEGT. Trimming pared 3 bases from V and 5 bases from J, leaving 13 bases between. The CDR3 consists of 15 residues. Here the CDR3 DNA reads TGTGCCAGCAGTGACAGGGGATCTCACAATGAAAAACTGTTTTTT. Protein: CASSDRGSHNEKLFF.

The chain recombines TRBV9 with TRBJ2-5, with TRBD2 identical over 8 bases. Trimming at V came to 6 bases and at J to 0 bases, leaving 7 bases not matched to a gene. Per germline, CDR1 SGDLS and CDR2 YYNGEE. This CDR3 has 15 residues. The CDR3 nucleotides read TGTGCCAGCACCCAGGCGGGAGGCTACCAAGAGACCCAGTACTTC. It specifies CASTQAGGYQETQYF.

This clone was recorded only once. The chain recombines TRBV19 with TRBJ1-2; the match to TRBD1 covers 9 bases. The CDR3 length is 13 residues. With V trimmed by 5 bases and J by 2 bases, 0 bases remained unmatched. CDR1 is LNHDA, CDR2 SQIVND, per germline (reference sequence). CDR3 in amino acids: CASSDRGNYGYTF. CDR3 DNA sequence: TGTGCCAGTAGTGACAGGGGGAACTATGGCTACACCTTC.

The genes are TRBV18 and TRBJ1-2, with TRBD1 matching 7 bases. V was pared by 3 bases and J by 4 bases, with 8 bases of the junction left unmatched. There are 15 residues in the CDR3. Germline lookup yields CDR1 KGHSH and CDR2 LQKENI. DNA of the CDR3: TGTGCCAGCTCACCCCCCACGACAGGGACCTATGGCTACACCTTC. Translating gives CASSPPTTGTYGYTF.

The genes are TRBV18 and TRBJ1-1; 8 positions match TRBD1. J gave up 2 bases and V 1 base, and 3 bases lay outside the gene matches. The CDR3 loop spans 15 amino acids. Germline V gene data show CDR1 as KGHSH and CDR2 as LQKENI. CDR3 sequence reads: CASSPRGQENTEAFF. Written as DNA, the CDR3 is TGTGCCAGCTCACCACGGGGACAGGAAAACACTGAAGCTTTCTTT. Full variable domain (remainder filled in from reference TRBV18 and TRBJ1-1): NAGVMQNPRHLVRRRGQEARLRCSPMKGHSHVYWYRQLPEEGLKFMVYLQKENIIDESGMPKERFSAEFPKEGPSILRIQQVVRGDSAAYFCASSPRGQENTEAFFGQGTRLTVV.

This chain uses TRBV7-9 with TRBJ2-7; D unclear. The CDR3 covers 15 residues. Trimming removed 1 base from V and 3 bases from J, with 13 bases in between. The V gene's germline CDR1 is SEHNR and CDR2 FQNEAQ (reference sequence). CDR3 amino acids: CASSLGPGPIYEQYF. CDR3 sequence (DNA): TGTGCCAGCAGCTTAGGCCCAGGACCAATCTACGAGCAGTACTTC.

This clone was counted only a few times. V is TRBV4-2 and J is TRBJ1-4, with D possibly matching TRBD1 (5 bases). Trimming stripped 7 bases from V and 7 bases from J, with 19 bases between. This CDR3 is 15 amino acids long. Germline V gives CDR1 LGHNA, CDR2 YNFKEQ. In nucleotides, the CDR3 is TGTGCCAGCACCTCAACGGGGGGAGATGGTGAAAAACTGTTTTTT. Residues: CASTSTGGDGEKLFF.

V is TRBV28 and J is TRBJ2-3; possibly TRBD1 for D (6 bases). Per the germline V gene, CDR1 is MDHEN and CDR2 is SYDVKM. The germline V and J ends were trimmed by 2 bases and 3 bases, with 12 bases remaining between them. The CDR3 has 15 amino acids. The CDR3 here is CASSLHQGRTDTQYF. CDR3 nucleotides: TGTGCCAGCAGTTTACACCAGGGGCGGACAGATACGCAGTATTTT.

This clone occurred a few times. The chain recombines TRBV30 with TRBJ1-1; no firm D call. Trimming shortened V by 3 bases and J by 1 base, and 9 bases separated the two germline ends. The CDR3 covers 13 residues. Germline V lookup: CDR1 GTSNPN, CDR2 SVGIG (reference sequence). In DNA form, the CDR3 reads TGTGCCTGGAGCCGTGGGCCGAACACTGAAGCTTTCTTT. The encoded protein is CAWSRGPNTEAFF.

This chain joins TRBV5-1 and TRBJ2-3; the match to TRBD2 covers 8 bases. CDR1 SGHRS and CDR2 YFSETQ come from the germline V gene. With V trimmed by 0 bases and J by 3 bases, 9 bases remained unmatched. The CDR3 extends over 17 amino acids. Here the CDR3 DNA reads TGCGCCAGCAGCTTGGAAGGAGGGACTAGTATGACAGATACGCAGTATTTT. Translated: CASSLEGGTSMTDTQYF.

The V gene is TRBV5-6, the J gene TRBJ2-7; possible D gene TRBD1, 5 bases. Germline V gives CDR1 SGHDT, CDR2 YYEEEE. V was clipped by 5 bases and J by 3 bases, with 21 bases between them. This CDR3 region has 16 residues. CDR3 sequence: CASRHGAGKGYYEQYF. Here the CDR3 DNA reads TGTGCCAGCAGACATGGTGCAGGGAAGGGGTACTACGAGCAGTACTTC.

This clone was detected a few times. J is TRBJ1-5 and V is TRBV15; TRBD1 is a possible D gene (5 bases). Germline values: CDR1 LNHNV, CDR2 YYDKDF (reference sequence). Trimming left V 3 bases short and J 5 bases short, with 8 bases between. The CDR3 runs to 13 residues. The CDR3 region is CATSRDTHQPQHF. The CDR3 DNA reads TGTGCCACCAGCAGGGACACTCATCAGCCCCAGCATTTT.

The gene calls are TRBV28 and TRBJ1-3; the D is unclear. This CDR3 is built from 12 residues. Germline V CDR1 and CDR2: MDHEN, SYDVKM. Trimming left V 0 bases short and J 4 bases short, with 1 base between. The CDR3 sequence: CASSLWGNTIYF. The CDR3 nucleotides read TGTGCCAGCAGTTTATGGGGAAACACCATATATTTT. The variable domain in full, completed from reference TRBV28 and TRBJ1-3, reads DVKVTQSSRYLVKRTGEKVFLECVQDMDHENMFWYRQDPGLGLRLIYFSYDVKMKEKGDIPEGYSVSREKKERFSLILESASTNQTSMYLCASSLWGNTIYFGEGSWLTVV.

The chain couples TRBV18 to TRBJ1-5, with 8 nucleotides matching TRBD1. CDR1 KGHSH and CDR2 LQKENI come from the germline V gene. Trimming took 3 bases from V and 7 from J; bases not matched to a gene: 5. The CDR3 runs to 14 residues. The CDR3 nucleotides read TGTGCCAGCTCACCGGACAGGGCAGGCCAGCCCCAGCATTTT. It specifies CASSPDRAGQPQHF.

V usage is TRBV27 and J usage is TRBJ2-2; TRBD1 aligns across 9 bases. CDR3 length: 17 residues. V gave up 3 bases and J gave up 5 bases; unmatched junction bases: 10. Germline assignment: CDR1 MNHEY and CDR2 SMNVEV (reference sequence). The CDR3 reads CASSFLRTGARTGELFF. In DNA, the CDR3 is TGTGCCAGCAGTTTTTTAAGGACAGGGGCGAGGACCGGGGAGCTGTTTTTT.

The rearrangement joins TRBV6-4 to TRBJ1-2; D possibly corresponds to TRBD1 (6 bases). Germline CDR1 MRHNA, CDR2 SNTAGT. This CDR3 comprises 15 residues. V lost 4 bases, J lost 0 bases, and 12 bases lay in between. In DNA form, the CDR3 reads TGTGCCAGCAGTGCCTCGGACAGCTCTAACTATGGCTACACCTTC. Residues: CASSASDSSNYGYTF.

The rearrangement uses TRBV5-1 and TRBJ2-5; TRBD1 aligns across 8 bases. This CDR3 spans 16 amino acids. The junction had 9 bases not matched to a gene; V was cut back by 0 bases and J by 5 bases. Per the germline V gene, CDR1 is SGHRS and CDR2 is YFSETQ. The CDR3 nucleotides are TGCGCCAGCAGCTTGGGTCGGACAGGGTTAGAGGAGACCCAGTACTTC. Translated, it gives CASSLGRTGLEETQYF.

The count of this clone is one. The rearrangement uses TRBV2 and TRBJ1-2, with 9 bases fitting TRBD1. Germline V gene lookup returns CDR1 SNHLY and CDR2 FYNNEI. Trimming took 10 bases from V and 7 from J; bases not matched to a gene: 16. This CDR3 comprises 15 residues. The CDR3 DNA reads as TGTGCCACCCCGGGACAGGGAACCTTCGCCAGTGGCTACACCTTC. Its protein product is CATPGQGTFASGYTF.

The chain couples TRBV29-1 to TRBJ2-2; 11 bases fit TRBD2. The ends lost 7 bases at V and 4 bases at J; junction bases unmatched: 11. CDR1 is SQVTM, CDR2 ANQGSEA, per germline. The CDR3 runs 16 residues. CDR3 region: CSAGTSGVSGTGELFF. The CDR3 coding sequence is TGCAGCGCTGGGACTAGCGGAGTCTCTGGCACCGGGGAGCTGTTTTTT.

The chain couples TRBV19 to TRBJ1-6; no clear D gene. This CDR3 has 14 amino acids. Germline loops: CDR1 LNHDA, CDR2 SQIVND (reference sequence). Trimming left V 4 bases short and J 10 bases short, with 14 bases between. The CDR3 nucleotides read TGTGCCAGTAGTACCCGTGTCCCCGACTCACCCCTCCACTTT. Translated: CASSTRVPDSPLHF.

The chain employs TRBV7-9 and TRBJ1-3; D remains unclear. The ends were cut back, 1 base at V and 0 bases at J, with 1 base in the middle. Germline V gene sequence: CDR1 SEHNR, CDR2 FQNEAQ (reference sequence). The CDR3 length is 13 residues. This CDR3 reads CASSLGSGNTIYF. The DNA for the CDR3 is TGTGCCAGCAGCTTAGGCTCTGGAAACACCATATATTTT.

This clone came up a few times. One junction end does not reproduce the germline sequence, and a read error may be involved. J is TRBJ2-7 and V is TRBV7-7; no definite D call. There are 13 residues in the CDR3. Germline CDR1 and CDR2: SSHAT and FNYEAQ (reference sequence). CDR3 region: CASSLDGSYEQYF. In DNA, the CDR3 is TGTGCTAGCAGCTTAGACGGATCCTACGAGCAGTACTTC.